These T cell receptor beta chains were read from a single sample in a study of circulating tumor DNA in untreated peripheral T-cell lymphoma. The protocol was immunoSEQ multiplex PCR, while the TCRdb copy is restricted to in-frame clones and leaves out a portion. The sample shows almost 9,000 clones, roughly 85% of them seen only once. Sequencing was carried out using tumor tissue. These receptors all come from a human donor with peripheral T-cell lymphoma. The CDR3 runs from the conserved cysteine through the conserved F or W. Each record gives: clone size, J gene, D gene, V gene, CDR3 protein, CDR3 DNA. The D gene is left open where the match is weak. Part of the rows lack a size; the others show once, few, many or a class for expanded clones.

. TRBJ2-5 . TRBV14 CASSSGTLETQYF TGTGCCAGCAGTTCCGGGACTCTAGAGACCCAGTACTTC
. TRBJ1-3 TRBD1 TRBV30 CAWGTVDSGNTIYF TGTGCCTGGGGGACAGTCGACTCTGGAAACACCATATATTTT
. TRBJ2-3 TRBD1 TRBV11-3 CVSSFRDRITDTQYF TGTGTCAGCAGCTTCCGGGACAGAATTACAGATACGCAGTATTTT
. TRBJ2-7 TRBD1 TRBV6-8 CASNPGQGNEQYF TGTGCCAGCAACCCGGGACAGGGTAACGAGCAGTACTTC
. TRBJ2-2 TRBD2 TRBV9 CASNRGGTNTGELFF TGTGCCAGCAACCGCGGGGGTACGAACACCGGGGAGCTGTTTTTT
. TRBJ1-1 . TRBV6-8 CASSRTDAEAFF TGTGCCAGCAGCCGGACAGACGCTGAAGCTTTCTTT
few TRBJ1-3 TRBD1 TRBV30 CAWSYGTDGNTIYF TGTGCCTGGAGCTACGGGACAGACGGAAACACCATATATTTT
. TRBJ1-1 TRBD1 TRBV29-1 CSVGTGGIEAFF TGCAGCGTTGGGACAGGGGGCATTGAAGCTTTCTTT
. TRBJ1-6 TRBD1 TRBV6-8 CASIKTWTGSSPLHF TGTGCCAGCATCAAAACCTGGACAGGGTCCTCACCCCTCCACTTT
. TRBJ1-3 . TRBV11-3 CASSLGTASGNTIYF TGTGCCAGCAGCTTAGGGACAGCCTCTGGAAACACCATATATTTT
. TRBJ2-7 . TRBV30 CAWSHTWVSEQYF TGTGCCTGGAGTCATACTTGGGTGTCCGAGCAGTACTTC
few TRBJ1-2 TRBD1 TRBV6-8 CASSGTGGPYGYTF TGTGCCAGCAGCGGGACAGGGGGCCCATATGGCTACACCTTC
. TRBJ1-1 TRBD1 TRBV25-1 CASRGIHRTGDLNTEAFF TGTGCCAGCAGGGGGATCCATAGGACAGGGGACCTGAACACTGAAGCTTTCTTT
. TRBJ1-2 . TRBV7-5 CASSFRDSLNYGYTF TGTGCCAGCAGCTTCCGGGACAGCCTTAACTATGGCTACACCTTC
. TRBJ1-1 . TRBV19 CASSGGLNTEAFF TGTGCCAGTAGTGGGGGGCTGAACACTGAAGCTTTCTTT
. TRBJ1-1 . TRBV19 CASSMGIEAFF TGTGCCAGTAGTATGGGCATTGAAGCTTTCTTT
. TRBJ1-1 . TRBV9 CASSKDGNTEAFF TGTGCCAGCAGTAAAGACGGGAACACTGAAGCTTTCTTT
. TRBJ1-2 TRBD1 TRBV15 CATSRGRTGAYGYTF TGTGCCACCAGCAGAGGACGGACAGGCGCTTATGGCTACACCTTC
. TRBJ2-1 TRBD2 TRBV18 CASSPWSGSSYNEQFF TGTGCCAGCTCACCATGGAGCGGGAGCTCCTACAATGAGCAGTTCTTC
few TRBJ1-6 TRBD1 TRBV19 CASSIFGQGGSPLHF TGTGCCAGTAGTATATTCGGACAGGGGGGATCACCCCTCCACTTT
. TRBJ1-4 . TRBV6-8 CASRPSLANEKLFF TGTGCCAGCAGACCCAGTCTAGCTAATGAAAAACTGTTTTTT
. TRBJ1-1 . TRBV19 CASSPQGSEAFF TGTGCCAGTAGTCCACAGGGAAGTGAAGCTTTCTTT
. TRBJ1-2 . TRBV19 CASTNTGDLGYTF TGTGCCAGTACCAATACAGGAGATTTGGGCTACACCTTC
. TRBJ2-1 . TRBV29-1 CSVQVSSYNEQFF TGCAGCGTTCAAGTTAGCTCCTACAATGAGCAGTTCTTC
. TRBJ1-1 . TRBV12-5 CASGLPLNTEAFF TGTGCTAGTGGTTTGCCTTTGAACACTGAAGCTTTCTTT
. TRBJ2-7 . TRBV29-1 CSVEMGSYEQYF TGCAGCGTTGAAATGGGGTCCTACGAGCAGTACTTC
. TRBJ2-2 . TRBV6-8 CASSPWGDVTGELFF TGTGCCAGCAGTCCATGGGGGGATGTCACCGGGGAGCTGTTTTTT
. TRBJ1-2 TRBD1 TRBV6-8 CASSSHTSGTGDFYTF TGTGCCAGCAGTTCCCACACGTCCGGGACAGGGGATTTCTACACCTTC
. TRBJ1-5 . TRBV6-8 CASSNTGMQPQHF TGTGCCAGCAGTAACACAGGGATGCAGCCCCAGCATTTT
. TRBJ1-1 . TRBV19 CASRWANTEAFF TGTGCCAGCAGGTGGGCAAACACTGAAGCTTTCTTT
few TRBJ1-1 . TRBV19 CASSITGVGSTEAFF TGTGCCAGTAGTATCACTGGGGTGGGCAGCACTGAAGCTTTCTTT
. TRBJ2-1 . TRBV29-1 CSVERVSSYNEQFF TGCAGCGTTGAACGAGTAAGCTCCTACAATGAGCAGTTCTTC
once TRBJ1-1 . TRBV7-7 CASSPGLGAGGGLTEAFF TGTGCCAGCAGCCCAGGATTAGGGGCCGGTGGTGGGTTGACTGAAGCTTTCTTT
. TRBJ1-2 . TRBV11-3 CASSLGTEGYYGYTF TGTGCCAGCAGCTTGGGGACGGAGGGTTACTATGGCTACACCTTC
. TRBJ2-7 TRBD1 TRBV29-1 CSVRGQGISVQYF TGCAGCGTTAGGGGACAGGGAATATCGGTGCAGTACTTC
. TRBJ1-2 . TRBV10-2 CASSDSNYGYTF TGCGCCAGCTCGGACAGCAACTATGGCTATACCTTC
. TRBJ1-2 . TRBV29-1 CSVEIREDYGYTF TGCAGCGTTGAGATCAGGGAGGACTATGGCTACACCTTC
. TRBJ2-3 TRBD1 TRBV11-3 CASSFAGGSTDTQYF TGTGCCAGCAGCTTTGCAGGGGGAAGCACAGATACGCAGTATTTT
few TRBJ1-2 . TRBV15 CATSRAGKTNYGYTF TGTGCCACCAGCAGAGCAGGTAAAACCAACTATGGCTACACCTTC